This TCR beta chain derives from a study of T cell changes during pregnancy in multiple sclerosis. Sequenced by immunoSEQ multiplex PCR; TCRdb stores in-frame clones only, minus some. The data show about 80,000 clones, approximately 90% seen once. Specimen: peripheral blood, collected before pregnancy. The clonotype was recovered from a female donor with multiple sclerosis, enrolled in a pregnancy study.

CDR3 nucleotide sequence: TGTGCCAGCAGCTTAGTAGGGGACAATGAGCAGTTCTTC. Encoded protein: CASSLVGDNEQFF. The rearrangement uses TRBV7-6 and TRBJ2-1, with a weak D call TRBD1 (5 bases). This CDR3 region has 13 residues. V lost 1 base and J lost 5, with 6 bases in between. CDR1 is SGHVS and CDR2 is FNYEAQ in the germline V gene.